This TCR beta chain was sequenced for a study of T-cell reconstitution after alpha-beta-depleted transplantation in children. General study results and limits: The origin of high day-60 TCRbeta diversity in some patients lay in surviving recipient T cells and thymic progenitors. By about two months after transplant, alpha-beta T cells reportedly arose from several hundred graft clones that had expanded. Among T cells one year after transplant, newly produced cells accounted for most counts and diversity.

It was with unique molecular identifiers that the TCRbeta library was prepared. In TCRdb, the PCR reads were re-called with MiXCR into one record per CDR3 protein. The sample includes some 6,000 distinct CDR3 sequences, over 12% of them seen just once. Germline assignment: CDR1 SGHTA and CDR2 FQGNSA. The CDR3 runs to 13 residues. In regard to this clonotype: The antigen remains undetermined.

Sequenced material: PBMCs, taken before TCRalphabeta/CD19-depleted stem cell transplant. The rearrangement joins TRBV7-2 to TRBJ2-3; tentative D call: TRBD2 (5 bases). This TCR was recovered from a boy aged 10-17 years with acute lymphoblastic leukemia, due to receive a stem cell transplant. This CDR3 reads CDSSLAPADTQYF. The CDR3 DNA reads TGTGACAGTAGCTTAGCGCCGGCAGATACGCAGTATTTT. Using reference TRBV7-2 and TRBJ2-3 for the parts outside the CDR3, the full variable domain is GAGVSQSPSNKVTEKGKDVELRCDPISGHTALYWYRQSLGQGLEFLIYFQGNSAPDKSGLPSDRFSAERTGGSVSTLTIQRTQQEDSAVYLCDSSLAPADTQYFGPGTRLTVL.